This entry lists 30 T cell receptor beta chains sequenced from one sample in a study of blood T cell repertoires in COVID-19. Repertoires were generated with immunoSEQ multiplex PCR, while TCRdb's copy carries only in-frame clones and drops some. The sample records 200,000 to 250,000 clones, roughly nine tenths being singletons. Sample: peripheral blood. Receptors were obtained from a woman in her 50s with COVID-19, enrolled during active disease.

This chain connects TRBV6-6 to TRBJ2-1; 7 bases are a match to TRBD1. This CDR3 is built from 16 residues. The V segment lost 6 bases and the J segment 1 base; nucleotides outside the gene matches: 9. Germline CDR1 is MNHNY and CDR2 is SVGAGI (reference sequence). The CDR3 nucleotides read TGTGCCAGCAGACCACCTGACAGGGTTTCCTACAATGAGCAGTTCTTC. Amino acids: CASRPPDRVSYNEQFF.

This chain joins TRBV27 and TRBJ2-2, with D possibly TRBD2 on 6 matching bases. Trimming left V 6 bases short and J 3 bases short, with 20 bases between. The germline gives CDR1 MNHEY, CDR2 SMNVEV (reference sequence). The length of the CDR3 is 17 residues. The CDR3 DNA is TGTGCCAGCAGGCTGCTAGCGTTTTCGGGGCACACCGGGGAGCTGTTTTTT. The encoded protein is CASRLLAFSGHTGELFF.

The chain uses TRBV11-3 and TRBJ2-5, with D possibly being TRBD2 (5 bases). The ends were cut back, 2 bases at V and 7 bases at J, with 14 bases in the middle. This CDR3 contains 14 residues. The V gene's germline CDR1 is SGHNT and CDR2 YENEEA. The CDR3 is CASSLRTGSGTQYF. The CDR3 DNA follows: TGTGCCAGCAGCTTACGGACGGGCAGCGGGACCCAGTACTTC. Complete variable domain (other parts from reference TRBV11-3 and TRBJ2-5): EAGVVQSPRYKIIEKKQPVAFWCNPISGHNTLYWYLQNLGQGPELLIRYENEEAVDDSQLPKDRFSAERLKGVDSTLKIQPAELGDSAVYLCASSLRTGSGTQYFGPGTRLLVL.

The chain employs TRBV7-9 and TRBJ2-3; D may be TRBD1 (6 bases). The CDR3 runs to 14 residues. Per germline, CDR1 SEHNR and CDR2 FQNEAQ (reference sequence). The V and J ends lost 1 base and 4 bases respectively, with 9 bases between them. As DNA, the CDR3 is TGTGCCAGCAGCTTAGTGCAGGGGCCAGATACGCAGTATTTT. Translation: CASSLVQGPDTQYF.

This clone was seen more than once but under ten times. The V and J genes are TRBV14 and TRBJ1-1, with D perhaps matching TRBD1 (5 bases). The CDR3 is 18 residues long. Germline-derived CDR1 and CDR2 are SGHDN and FVKESK. V was pared by 1 base and J by 5 bases, with 23 bases between. CDR3 DNA sequence: TGTGCCAGCAGCCAAGCCGAGCCTAGGGGCTCTAAGTGGACTGAAGCTTTCTTT. Translated, it gives CASSQAEPRGSKWTEAFF.

This chain links TRBV19 with TRBJ1-2, with D tentatively TRBD1 (6 bases). This CDR3 has 14 residues. V was trimmed by 3 bases and J by 8 bases, leaving 16 bases between them. Germline V gives CDR1 LNHDA, CDR2 SQIVND (reference sequence). The CDR3 bases are TGTGCCAGTAGTATCAAGGAGGGGGGGCCCGGCTACACCTTC. Its protein is CASSIKEGGPGYTF.

This chain uses TRBV5-3 with TRBJ2-7; TRBD2 matches 11 bases. TRBV5-3 is an open reading frame, and its role is uncertain. The J segment lost 4 bases and the V segment lost 1 base, leaving 1 base of the junction unmatched. The CDR3 spans 14 residues. The CDR3 sequence: CARSLLAGGYEQYF. For the CDR3, the DNA is TGTGCCAGAAGCTTGCTAGCGGGGGGTTACGAGCAGTACTTC.

CDR3 sequence reads: CAIPSGGKETQYF. DNA for the CDR3: TGTGCCATCCCTAGCGGGGGGAAGGAGACCCAGTACTTC. The rearrangement links TRBV10-3 to TRBJ2-5, with 11 positions matching TRBD2. Germline loops: CDR1 ENHRY, CDR2 SYGVKD. The junction had 4 bases not matched to a gene; V was cut back by 8 bases and J by 5 bases. CDR3 length equals 13 residues.

The V gene is TRBV29-1, the J gene TRBJ2-3, with D tentatively TRBD1 (6 bases). Germline CDR1 SQVTM, CDR2 ANQGSEA. There are 13 residues in the CDR3. Trimming shortened V by 8 bases and J by 0 bases, and 12 bases separated the two germline ends. For the CDR3, the DNA is TGCAGCTTCCGCAGGGGTAGCACAGATACGCAGTATTTT. Residues: CSFRRGSTDTQYF.

The CDR3 loop is CASSRDRGFDEQYF. CDR3 sequence (DNA): TGTGCCAGCAGTCGGGACAGGGGTTTTGACGAGCAGTACTTC. The chain is built from TRBV27 and TRBJ2-7; 10 positions agree with TRBD1. The CDR3 is 14 amino acids. The germline gives CDR1 MNHEY, CDR2 SMNVEV (reference sequence). The trim removed 5 bases at V and 5 bases at J, leaving 6 bases unmatched.

V gene TRBV30 combines with J gene TRBJ1-6; 8 bases match TRBD1. CDR1 GTSNPN and CDR2 SVGIG come from the germline V gene (reference sequence). The CDR3 spans 15 residues. Unmatched junction bases numbered 10, after V lost 3 bases and J lost 9 bases. The CDR3 DNA sequence: TGTGCCTGGAGAGGTTGGACAGGGTTGGCTTCACCCCTCCACTTT. Protein product: CAWRGWTGLASPLHF.

The CDR3 DNA reads as TGCGCCAGCAGTGAGTCGGGAGGTCAGCCCCAGCATTTT. This translates into CASSESGGQPQHF. This chain joins TRBV10-2 and TRBJ1-5; D ambiguous. Trimming took off 0 bases at V and 6 bases at J, with 6 bases between the two ends. Germline V CDR1 and CDR2: WSHSY, SAAADI. The CDR3 loop spans 13 amino acids.

This sequence joins TRBV2 and TRBJ2-7; D unresolved. V lost 6 bases and J 1 base, leaving 7 bases between the germline ends. The CDR3 has 12 residues. Germline V gene sequence: CDR1 SNHLY, CDR2 FYNNEI. The CDR3 DNA sequence: TGTGCCAGCAGCCCAGGATCCTACGAGCAGTACTTC. It codes for CASSPGSYEQYF.

The CDR3 protein is CASSQVYSTYEQYF. The DNA for the CDR3 is TGCGCCAGCAGCCAAGTTTACTCAACCTACGAGCAGTACTTC. This chain joins TRBV4-1 and TRBJ2-7; no clear D gene. The CDR3 is 14 amino acids. Trimming removed 1 base at V and 2 bases at J, with 9 bases between. The germline V gene has CDR1 MGHRA and CDR2 YSYEKL.

The chain has TRBV2 and TRBJ1-2, with D perhaps TRBD1 (5 bases). From germline, CDR1 is SNHLY and CDR2 FYNNEI. The CDR3 contains 13 residues. Trimming cost V 4 bases and J 6 bases, with 12 bases left between them. The CDR3, as DNA: TGTGCCAGCAGTGGCCAGGGAATCAATGGCTACACCTTC. This translates into CASSGQGINGYTF.

The V gene is TRBV3-1 (or the pseudogene TRBV3-2), the J gene TRBJ2-1, with 10 nucleotides matching TRBD1. V shed 3 bases, J shed 8 bases, and the junction held 13 bases outside the gene matches. The CDR3 is 17 amino acids. Germline V gene lookup returns CDR1 LGHDT and CDR2 YNNKEL (reference sequence). CDR3 coding DNA: TGTGCCAGCAGCCACTTGACCGGGACAGGGGTTAACTATGAGCAGTTCTTC. It encodes CASSHLTGTGVNYEQFF.

The V gene is TRBV24-1, the J gene TRBJ2-5, with 7 bases aligning to TRBD2. There are 16 residues in the CDR3. CDR1 and CDR2 (germline): KGHDR, SFDVKD. Unmatched junction bases numbered 6, after V lost 2 bases and J lost 1 base. CDR3 nucleotide sequence: TGTGCCACCAGTGATTCCCGAGCGGGGTTCCAAGAGACCCAGTACTTC. Translating gives CATSDSRAGFQETQYF.

The genes are TRBV27 and TRBJ2-7; a possible D gene is TRBD1 (6 bases). This CDR3 comprises 14 residues. The V gene lost 2 bases and the J gene lost 5 bases, with 13 bases spanning the gap. In germline, CDR1 is MNHEY, CDR2 SMNVEV (reference sequence). CDR3 nucleotide sequence: TGTGCCAGCAGTTTAAAGGGGACAATGGACGAGCAGTACTTC. Translated: CASSLKGTMDEQYF.

The V and J genes are TRBV27 and TRBJ2-7; 10 nucleotides align to TRBD1. The germline V gene encodes CDR1 MNHEY and CDR2 SMNVEV (reference sequence). The CDR3 is 14 amino acids. The junction had 5 bases not matched to a gene; V was cut back by 4 bases and J by 5 bases. Written as DNA, the CDR3 is TGTGCCAGCAGTTCCGGGACAGGGGTGGACGAGCAGTACGTC. Translated: CASSSGTGVDEQYV.

CDR3 bases: TGTGCCAGCACCCTACCCCGGGACAGCCACTACGAGCAGTACGTC. Its translation is CASTLPRDSHYEQYV. The chain has TRBV7-4 and TRBJ2-7, with TRBD1 matching over 7 bases. After removal of 7 bases from V and 3 bases from J, the junction contained 12 bases not matched to a gene. Germline-derived CDR1 and CDR2 are SGHVT and SQSDAQ. The CDR3 runs to 15 residues.

This chain links TRBV7-2 with TRBJ2-7, with 9 bases lining up with TRBD2. This CDR3 has 14 amino acids. V dropped 1 base and J dropped 6; count of bases not matched to a gene: 4. Per the germline V gene, CDR1 is SGHTA and CDR2 is FQGNSA. For the CDR3, the DNA is TGTGCCAGCAGCTTAGTCGCGGGGGGGAGCGAGCAGTACTTC. Translating it yields CASSLVAGGSEQYF.

The chain recombines TRBV18 with TRBJ2-7, with D perhaps matching TRBD2 (7 bases). The germline gives CDR1 KGHSH, CDR2 LQKENI. The CDR3 length is 14 residues. Trimming shortened V by 3 bases and J by 2 bases, and 11 bases separated the two germline ends. CDR3 loop: CASSPSGGPYEQYF. The CDR3 region has the DNA TGTGCCAGCTCACCCTCGGGGGGCCCCTACGAGCAGTACTTC.

The rearrangement uses TRBV27 and TRBJ1-2; tentative D call: TRBD1 (5 bases). The ends were cut back, 5 bases at V and 5 bases at J, with 15 bases in the middle. From germline, CDR1 is MNHEY and CDR2 SMNVEV (reference sequence). The length of the CDR3 is 14 residues. The CDR3 DNA is TGTGCCAGCAGTCTCCAGGGTATAGGATATGGCTACACCTTC. Its translation: CASSLQGIGYGYTF.

The V call is TRBV6-4, the J call TRBJ2-3; D perhaps matches TRBD1 (5 bases). V shed 6 bases and J shed 6 bases, with 10 bases lying between them. Germline V CDR1 and CDR2: MRHNA, SNTAGT. The CDR3 covers 12 residues. Here the CDR3 reads CASRGVSDTQYF. Written as DNA, the CDR3 is TGTGCCAGCAGAGGGGTGTCCGATACGCAGTATTTT.

The chain is built from TRBV28 and TRBJ1-5; D ambiguous. V lost 4 bases to trimming and J lost 13 bases, with 17 bases between them. The CDR3 has 13 amino acids. Germline CDR1 reads MDHEN; CDR2 reads SYDVKM. The DNA for the CDR3 is TGTGCCAGCAGTTCCCCTGCGGGGATGTTTCAGCATTTT. As protein: CASSSPAGMFQHF. The whole variable domain, remainder taken from reference TRBV28 and TRBJ1-5, is DVKVTQSSRYLVKRTGEKVFLECVQDMDHENMFWYRQDPGLGLRLIYFSYDVKMKEKGDIPEGYSVSREKKERFSLILESASTNQTSMYLCASSSPAGMFQHFGDGTRLSIL.

CDR3 in amino acids: CAISGGLAGSPGEQYF. In DNA form, the CDR3 reads TGTGCCATCAGTGGAGGGCTAGCGGGGTCCCCGGGAGAGCAGTACTTC. V and J are TRBV10-3 and TRBJ2-7; 9 nucleotides line up with TRBD2. With 4 bases clipped from V and 7 bases from J, the junction kept 14 bases outside the gene matches. Germline CDR1 and CDR2: ENHRY and SYGVKD. The CDR3 extends over 16 amino acids.

The chain uses TRBV5-1 and TRBJ1-4; TRBD1 matches 8 bases. CDR1 is SGHRS, CDR2 YFSETQ, per germline. V lost 0 bases and J lost 8; bases outside the gene matches: 6. The CDR3 runs to 15 residues. CDR3 nucleotides: TGCGCCAGCAGCTTGGTTGGGACAGGCAAGGAAAAACTGTTTTTT. Protein product: CASSLVGTGKEKLFF.

The V call is TRBV5-1, the J call TRBJ1-1; tentatively, D is TRBD1 (5 bases). This CDR3 comprises 16 residues. V was trimmed by 0 bases and J by 4 bases, leaving 16 bases between them. The germline CDR1 and CDR2 sequences are SGHRS and YFSETQ. The CDR3 DNA sequence: TGCGCCAGCAGCTTGGAAGGAGCGGGGGTAGGCACTGAAGCTTTCTTT. Translating gives CASSLEGAGVGTEAFF.

The chain carries TRBV5-1 and TRBJ1-1; D remains ambiguous. The CDR3 covers 15 residues. Trimming took 2 bases from V and 1 from J, leaving 12 bases between them. CDR1 is SGHRS and CDR2 is YFSETQ in the germline V gene. CDR3: CASSFDTRQNTEAFF. In nucleotides, the CDR3 is TGCGCCAGCAGCTTCGACACCCGACAGAACACTGAAGCTTTCTTT.

The chain employs TRBV4-1 and TRBJ2-1; 11 nucleotides line up with TRBD2. The CDR3 contains 14 residues. Per germline, CDR1 MGHRA and CDR2 YSYEKL. Unmatched junction bases numbered 11, after V lost 3 bases and J lost 16 bases. In nucleotides, the CDR3 is TGCGCCAGCAGCCACGTCCTAGCGGGGGGTGCTCTTTTCTTC. Translated: CASSHVLAGGALFF.